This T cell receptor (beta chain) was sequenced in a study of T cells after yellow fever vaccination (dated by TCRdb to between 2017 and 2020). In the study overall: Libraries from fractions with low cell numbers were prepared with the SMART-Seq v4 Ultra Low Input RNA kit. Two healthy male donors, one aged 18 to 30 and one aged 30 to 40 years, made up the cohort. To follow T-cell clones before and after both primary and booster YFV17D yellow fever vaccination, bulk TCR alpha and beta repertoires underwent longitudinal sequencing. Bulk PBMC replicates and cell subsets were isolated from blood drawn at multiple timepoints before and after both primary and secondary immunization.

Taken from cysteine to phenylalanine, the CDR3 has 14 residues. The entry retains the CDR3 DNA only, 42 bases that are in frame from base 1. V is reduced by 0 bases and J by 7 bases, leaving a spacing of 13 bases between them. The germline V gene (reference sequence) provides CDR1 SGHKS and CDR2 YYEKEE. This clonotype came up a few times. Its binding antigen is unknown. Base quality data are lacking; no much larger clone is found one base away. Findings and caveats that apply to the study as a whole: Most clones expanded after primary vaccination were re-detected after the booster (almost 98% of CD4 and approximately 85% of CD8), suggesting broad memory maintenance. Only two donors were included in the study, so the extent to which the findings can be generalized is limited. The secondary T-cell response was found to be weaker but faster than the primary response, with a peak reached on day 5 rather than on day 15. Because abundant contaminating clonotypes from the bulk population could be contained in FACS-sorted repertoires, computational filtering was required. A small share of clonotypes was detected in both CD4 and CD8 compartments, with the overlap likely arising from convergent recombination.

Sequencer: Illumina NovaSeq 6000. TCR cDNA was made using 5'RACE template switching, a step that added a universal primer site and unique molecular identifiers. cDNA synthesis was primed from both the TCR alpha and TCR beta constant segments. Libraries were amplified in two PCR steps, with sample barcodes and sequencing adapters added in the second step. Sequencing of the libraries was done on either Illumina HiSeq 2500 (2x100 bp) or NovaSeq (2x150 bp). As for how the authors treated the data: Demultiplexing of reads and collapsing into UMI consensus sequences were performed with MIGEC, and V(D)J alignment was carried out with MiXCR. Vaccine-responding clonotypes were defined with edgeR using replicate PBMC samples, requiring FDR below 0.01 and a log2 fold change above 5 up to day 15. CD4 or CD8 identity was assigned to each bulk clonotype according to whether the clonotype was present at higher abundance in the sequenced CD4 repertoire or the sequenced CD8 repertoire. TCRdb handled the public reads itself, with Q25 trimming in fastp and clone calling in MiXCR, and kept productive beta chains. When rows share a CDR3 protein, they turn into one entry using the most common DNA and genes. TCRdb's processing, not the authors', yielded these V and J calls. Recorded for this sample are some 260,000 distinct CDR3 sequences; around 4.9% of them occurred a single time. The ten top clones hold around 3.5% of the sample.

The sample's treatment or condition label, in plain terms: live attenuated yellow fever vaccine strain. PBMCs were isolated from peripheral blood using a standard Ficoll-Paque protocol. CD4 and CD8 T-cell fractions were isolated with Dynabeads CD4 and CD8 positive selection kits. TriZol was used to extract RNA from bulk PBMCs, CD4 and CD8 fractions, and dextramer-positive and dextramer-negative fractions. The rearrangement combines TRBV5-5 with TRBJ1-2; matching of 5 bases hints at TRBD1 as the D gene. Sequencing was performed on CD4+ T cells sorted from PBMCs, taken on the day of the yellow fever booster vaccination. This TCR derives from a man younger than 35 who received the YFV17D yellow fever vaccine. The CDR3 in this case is CASSLAFGGLGYTF. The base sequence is TGTGCCAGCAGCTTGGCGTTCGGGGGTCTTGGCTACACCTTC.